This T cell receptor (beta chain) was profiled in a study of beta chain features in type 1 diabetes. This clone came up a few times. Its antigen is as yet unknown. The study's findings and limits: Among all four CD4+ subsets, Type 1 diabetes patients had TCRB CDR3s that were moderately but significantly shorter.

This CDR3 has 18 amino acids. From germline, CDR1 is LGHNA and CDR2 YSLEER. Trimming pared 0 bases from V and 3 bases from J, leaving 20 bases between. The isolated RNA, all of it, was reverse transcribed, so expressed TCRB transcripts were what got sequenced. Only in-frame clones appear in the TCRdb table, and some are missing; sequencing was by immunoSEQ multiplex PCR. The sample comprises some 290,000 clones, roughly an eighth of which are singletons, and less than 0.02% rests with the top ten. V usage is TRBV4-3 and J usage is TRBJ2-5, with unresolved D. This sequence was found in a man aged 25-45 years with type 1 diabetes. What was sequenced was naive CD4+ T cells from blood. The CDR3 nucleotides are TGCGCCAGCAGCCAAGATCTGAGGAGCAGCATGAGTGAAGAGACCCAGTACTTC. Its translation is CASSQDLRSSMSEETQYF.